This is a list of T cell receptor beta chains from one sample in a study of OX40 agonist ivuxolimab in advanced cancers. Repertoires were generated with immunoSEQ multiplex PCR, while TCRdb's copy carries only in-frame clones and drops some. The table includes fewer than 50,000 clones, around 90% detected once. Here the sequenced sample was CD4+ or CD8+ T cells sorted from blood, taken in a trial of the OX40 agonist ivuxolimab. All receptors derive from an adult with an advanced solid tumor such as melanoma, head and neck, liver or kidney cancer. CDR3s include the opening cysteine and the closing phenylalanine or tryptophan. A D gene is named only where the DNA matches it firmly. The size field is filled for only some rows; it gives once, few, many or a size class.

clone_size	d_call	v_call	j_call	cdr3_aa	cdr3_nt
-	-	TRBV28	TRBJ2-2	CAGRRLTGELFF	TGTGCCGGTCGGCGGCTCACCGGGGAGCTGTTTTTT
-	-	TRBV9	TRBJ2-4	CASSVAGTAWDIQYF	TGTGCCAGCAGCGTCGCCGGGACCGCCTGGGACATTCAGTACTTC
-	-	TRBV27	TRBJ2-2	CASSVASGELFF	TGTGCCAGCAGTGTAGCCTCCGGGGAGCTGTTTTTT
-	-	TRBV5-6	TRBJ1-2	CASSSPDLTHSGYTF	TGTGCCAGCAGCTCACCGGACCTTACCCACAGTGGCTACACCTTC
-	-	TRBV10-1	TRBJ2-3	CASSESLNTQYF	TGCGCCAGCAGTGAGTCGTTAAATACGCAGTATTTT
-	-	TRBV6-1	TRBJ2-5	CASSDLKGETQYF	TGTGCCAGCAGTGATCTCAAAGGGGAGACCCAGTACTTC
-	-	TRBV7-9	TRBJ2-5	CASSRTEGWAQETQYF	TGTGCCAGCAGCCGGACGGAGGGGTGGGCCCAAGAGACCCAGTACTTC
-	-	TRBV29-1	TRBJ2-1	CSVSGIAYYNEQFF	TGCAGCGTTTCGGGCATAGCGTACTACAATGAGCAGTTCTTC
-	-	TRBV27	TRBJ2-1	CASNREGVSDNEQFF	TGTGCCAGCAACAGGGAGGGGGTTTCCGACAATGAGCAGTTCTTC
-	-	TRBV2	TRBJ2-1	CASILLADYNEQFF	TGTGCCAGCATCCTGTTAGCGGACTACAATGAGCAGTTCTTC
-	-	TRBV7-7	TRBJ2-3	CASSLGRGRGADTQYF	TGTGCTAGCAGCTTAGGAAGGGGCAGGGGTGCAGATACGCAGTATTTT
-	-	TRBV28	TRBJ2-5	CGVGQKETQYF	TGTGGGGTGGGACAAAAAGAGACCCAGTACTTC
-	TRBD1	TRBV9	TRBJ2-1	CASSATGSSYNEQFF	TGTGCCAGCAGCGCGACAGGGTCCTCCTACAATGAGCAGTTCTTC
-	TRBD2	TRBV4-1	TRBJ2-1	CASSQDPSGNEQFF	TGCGCCAGCAGCCAAGATCCTAGCGGCAATGAGCAGTTCTTC
-	TRBD2	TRBV5-8	TRBJ2-3	CASSLSLAGDTQYF	TGTGCCAGCAGCTTAAGCCTAGCGGGAGATACGCAGTATTTT
once	TRBD1	TRBV2	TRBJ1-5	CASSDRVRPQHF	TGTGCCAGCAGCGACAGGGTTCGGCCCCAGCATTTT
-	TRBD2	TRBV4-2	TRBJ2-7	CASSETSGSYEQYF	TGTGCCAGCAGCGAGACTAGCGGCTCCTACGAGCAGTACTTC
-	-	TRBV4-2	TRBJ2-7	CASSQGGLTSTYEQYF	TGTGCCAGCAGCCAAGGGGGACTGACGTCCACCTACGAGCAGTACTTC
-	-	TRBV28	TRBJ2-3	CASSFLADTQYF	TGTGCCAGCAGTTTCCTGGCAGATACGCAGTATTTT
-	-	TRBV7-6	TRBJ2-1	CASSLTALWQQGRDEQFF	TGTGCCAGCAGCTTAACCGCCTTGTGGCAACAGGGTCGCGATGAGCAGTTCTTC
-	-	TRBV4-2	TRBJ2-7	CASSQEAPYEQYF	TGTGCCAGCAGCCAAGAGGCCCCCTACGAGCAGTACTTC
-	TRBD1	TRBV6-1	TRBJ2-5	CASRYRGKETQYF	TGTGCCAGCAGATACAGGGGGAAAGAGACCCAGTACTTC
-	TRBD1	TRBV5-1	TRBJ2-7	CASSSEQGISYEQYF	TGCGCCAGCAGCTCGGAACAGGGGATCTCCTACGAGCAGTACTTC
few	TRBD1	TRBV11-3	TRBJ2-5	CASTSGTVTQETQYF	TGTGCCAGCACTTCCGGGACAGTGACACAAGAGACCCAGTACTTC
-	-	TRBV7-3	TRBJ2-1	CASSYGDPAWDNEQFF	TGTGCCAGCAGCTACGGGGACCCCGCTTGGGACAATGAGCAGTTCTTC
-	-	TRBV19	TRBJ2-7	CASSIGSYDYEQYF	TGTGCCAGTAGTATAGGCAGTTACGACTACGAGCAGTACTTC
-	-	TRBV25-1	TRBJ2-7	CATLQGPYEQYF	TGTGCCACCCTTCAGGGCCCCTACGAGCAGTACTTC
-	TRBD1	TRBV19	TRBJ2-4	CASSQPGQGNIQYF	TGTGCCAGTAGTCAACCGGGACAGGGGAACATTCAGTACTTC
-	-	TRBV5-4	TRBJ2-7	CASSGGSYEQYF	TGTGCCAGCAGCGGTGGGTCCTACGAGCAGTACTTC
-	TRBD1	TRBV2	TRBJ1-2	CASSEGGTDAFNYGYTF	TGTGCCAGCAGTGAAGGAGGGACAGACGCTTTTAACTATGGCTACACCTTC
-	-	TRBV7-9	TRBJ2-5	CASSPPVGETQYF	TGTGCCAGCAGCCCCCCAGTGGGTGAGACCCAGTACTTC
-	TRBD1	TRBV30	TRBJ2-5	CAWIGDREETQYF	TGTGCCTGGATAGGGGACAGGGAAGAGACCCAGTACTTC
-	TRBD2	TRBV2	TRBJ2-5	CASSPGLAGPGETQYF	TGTGCCAGCAGCCCGGGACTAGCGGGTCCTGGAGAGACCCAGTACTTC
-	-	TRBV10-2	TRBJ2-7	CASSDGAPYEQYF	TGCGCCAGCAGTGACGGGGCGCCCTACGAGCAGTACTTC
-	-	TRBV6-6	TRBJ1-2	CASAIPGAKNYGYTF	TGTGCCAGCGCCATCCCAGGGGCGAAGAACTATGGCTACACCTTC
-	-	TRBV21-1	TRBJ2-4	CASSRSETGTARETLAKNIQYF	TGTGCCAGCAGCAGATCAGAAACCGGGACAGCGAGGGAGACCCTAGCCAAAAACATTCAGTACTTC
-	TRBD2	TRBV19	TRBJ2-1	CASSLAGGPMNEQFF	TGTGCCAGTAGTCTAGCGGGAGGGCCGATGAATGAGCAGTTCTTC
-	-	TRBV5-1	TRBJ1-4	CASSLDGNNEKLFF	TGCGCCAGCAGCTTGGATGGCAATAATGAAAAACTGTTTTTT
-	TRBD2	TRBV2	TRBJ2-6	CASTGLAGGSGANVLTF	TGTGCCAGCACCGGACTAGCGGGAGGTTCTGGGGCCAACGTCCTGACTTTC
-	-	TRBV19	TRBJ1-5	CASSIVGRGASQPQHF	TGTGCCAGTAGTATAGTCGGTAGGGGGGCGAGTCAGCCCCAGCATTTT
-	TRBD2	TRBV29-1	TRBJ2-1	CSVEGEASGSLRYNEQFF	TGCAGCGTTGAAGGAGAGGCTAGCGGGAGTTTACGCTACAATGAGCAGTTCTTC
-	-	TRBV27	TRBJ1-2	CASSLSSGHVSGYTF	TGTGCCAGCAGTTTAAGTTCTGGGCACGTTTCGGGCTACACCTTC
-	-	TRBV10-3	TRBJ2-7	CAISEGRGSVDYEQYF	TGTGCCATCAGTGAGGGCCGGGGAAGCGTTGATTACGAGCAGTACTTC
-	TRBD1	TRBV28	TRBJ1-5	CASSSQGDIQPQHF	TGTGCCAGCAGTTCACAGGGGGACATTCAGCCCCAGCATTTT
-	TRBD1	TRBV2	TRBJ2-7	CASSPPPGQGAYEQYF	TGTGCCAGCAGTCCCCCCCCGGGACAGGGGGCCTACGAGCAGTACTTC
-	TRBD2	TRBV10-1	TRBJ2-1	CASSDRAGAKNEQFF	TGCGCCAGCAGTGATCGAGCGGGAGCTAAAAATGAGCAGTTCTTC
-	-	TRBV19	TRBJ1-5	CASKSGNQPQHF	TGTGCCAGCAAATCAGGCAATCAGCCCCAGCATTTT
-	-	TRBV9	TRBJ2-1	CASSVEGGGGYNEQFF	TGTGCCAGCAGCGTAGAAGGGGGAGGAGGCTACAATGAGCAGTTCTTC
-	TRBD2	TRBV28	TRBJ2-1	CASRGLAGGEQFF	TGTGCCAGCAGGGGACTAGCGGGAGGTGAGCAGTTCTTC
-	-	TRBV11-2	TRBJ2-7	CASSLDFGLTYYEQYF	TGTGCCAGCAGCTTAGATTTTGGACTAACTTACTACGAGCAGTACTTC
once	-	TRBV6-1	TRBJ2-5	CASRPGAQEAQYF	TGTGCCAGCCGACCAGGGGCCCAAGAGGCCCAGTACTTC
-	-	TRBV6-5	TRBJ2-1	CASSYEFPPHEQFF	TGTGCCAGCAGTTACGAGTTCCCCCCTCATGAGCAGTTCTTC
-	-	TRBV27	TRBJ2-7	CASSLSFRHEQYF	TGTGCCAGCAGTTTATCATTTAGACACGAGCAGTACTTC
-	TRBD1	TRBV19	TRBJ2-7	CASSIATGIEQYF	TGTGCCAGTAGTATTGCGACAGGGATCGAGCAGTACTTC
-	-	TRBV7-3	TRBJ1-1	CASSSTPATEAFF	TGTGCCAGCAGCTCAACCCCCGCCACTGAAGCTTTCTTT